The sample holds a few counts of the clone carrying this T cell receptor (beta chain). V trimming: 6 bases; J trimming: 8 bases; junction bases outside the gene matches: 13. The CDR3 contains 15 residues. Specified time point: pre-sensitization, week 0. Treatment meaning: therapeutic diphenylcyclopropenone sensitization with weekly scalp DPC. Whole blood, unfractionated, served as the material for total RNA extraction. The source of the sample is a study of human T cells and chemical hapten exposure. Looking at the study overall: The use of 2% DPC on approximately 2 cm by approximately 2 cm of upper inner arm skin constituted sensitization. Patch testing was performed with 0.01% DPC on the upper back, with reading at 6 days.

Individual cDNA molecules received unique molecular identifiers in the library. TCRdb re-analysed the RACE reads in MiXCR, keeping a single row per CDR3 protein. The sample consists of 250,000 to 300,000 distinct CDR3 sequences, 7.7% of them appearing once. This receptor was taken from a man aged 18 to 29 with alopecia areata. Some clones in this sample may be carry-over from other donors' samples. The sequencing used whole blood, collected in connection with sensitization to the hapten diphenylcyclopropenone (DPC). The gene calls are TRBV12-3 or TRBV12-4 and TRBJ2-1; 7 bases map to TRBD1. The chain's CDR3 is CASSPRGRINHEQFF. The DNA of the CDR3 is TGTGCCAGCAGCCCTAGGGGGCGCATAAACCATGAGCAGTTCTTC.